Listed here is a single TCR beta chain. Its antigen is unknown. The input lacks base qualities; no much larger clone sits a single base away. These data come from a study of PD-L1 blockade in urothelial cancer (dated by TCRdb to about 2017). Regarding the complete study: Every patient began therapy in about 2014 and was given atezolizumab 1,200 mg intravenously every 3 weeks. About 90% of the roughly 29 patients were identified as males with urothelial cancer of bladder origin, and a prior smoking history was reported by 18 of 29 patients. An ECOG performance status of 0 or 1 was recorded for the patients, and 0 to 3 prior chemotherapy regimens had been received by the patients. Blood samples were analyzed at two time points: 3 weeks after treatment start (second dose) and 6 weeks after treatment start. A median of about 150,000 T cells and 85,000 or so unique TCRs was obtained from blood samples, and a median clonality of roughly 0.082 was observed. An exploratory multi-omic analysis was conducted of the somatic, immune and clinical correlates of response to PD-L1 blockade with atezolizumab in urothelial cancer. Pretreatment tumor samples, along with matched peripheral blood collected serially before and after atezolizumab treatment, underwent TCR sequencing. Progression-free survival longer than 6 months counted as durable clinical benefit, and TCR features were additionally tested against both progression-free and overall survival. In the same patients, pretreatment tumors underwent whole exome sequencing and RNA sequencing in addition to TCR sequencing. Roughly 10 patients reached durable clinical benefit, while roughly 22 patients did not. Pretreatment blood TCR-seq was available for under 35 patients, at least one posttreatment blood collection was obtained for 25 or so patients, and tumor TCR-seq was available for 25 or so patients.

The paper's findings and limits, for the study overall: Among patients with durable benefit, tumor-associated TCR clones showed greater expansion in peripheral blood 3 weeks after treatment started (n ≈ 23, p = 0.022). Improved progression-free and overall survival was found to be associated with pretreatment peripheral blood TCR clonality below the median. Because the sample size was small (n ≈ 29) and many exploratory analyses were performed, the results are intended to be hypothesis-generating.

Synthetic TCR analog templates were spiked into each PCR to estimate absolute template abundance from read counts. The immunoSEQ assay used bias-controlled V and J gene primers to amplify TCRbeta CDR3 regions from genomic DNA. Sequencing of rearranged TCRbeta segments was performed at approximately 20X coverage. Processing in the source paper ran as follows. Clustering was used to correct sequencing errors, and CDR3s were annotated against IMGT so that V, D and J genes could be assigned. Out-of-frame and stop-codon sequences were excluded, and only productive TCRbeta rearrangements were used in downstream analyses. To compute clonality, Shannon entropy was normalized by the log of the number of unique productive sequences and then subtracted from one. Fisher's exact test with Benjamini-Hochberg correction, using a cutoff of adjusted p below 0.01, was how clones that differed between time points or between blood and tumor were identified. TCRdb re-hosts the immuneACCESS table, in-frame sequences only. Its copies lack some clones; in the studies checked, an unresolved V gene accounts for under half of them, and the cause for the rest is not known. V, J and clone size are those of that table, while D and trimming were read from the DNA. This sample holds 55,000 to 85,000 clones; roughly 84% were observed only once. Approximately 10% of the sample rests with the top ten.

This specimen's time point label, interpreted: pretreatment peripheral blood. The cohort comprised 30 or so patients with locally advanced or metastatic urothelial carcinoma treated at Memorial Sloan Kettering on a trial protocol. Peripheral blood mononuclear cells were collected pretreatment and during treatment, at between 1 and 8 total time points per patient. The Qiagen DNeasy Blood extraction kit was used to purify genomic DNA from total PBMCs and from tumor samples. PBMCs were collected pretreatment and during treatment, and were isolated and stored as previously described. Clipping removes 4 bases from V and 3 bases from J, with 8 as the unmatched junction base count. The CDR3 numbers 18 residues from cysteine through phenylalanine. This entry keeps only the CDR3 DNA: 54 bases, framed from base 1. Looking up the germline V gene yields CDR1 MNHNS and CDR2 SASEGT.

The TCR originated in an older woman with urothelial cancer. This specimen was PBMCs, taken around atezolizumab (anti-PD-L1) treatment. The V and J segments used are TRBV6-1 and TRBJ2-1; TRBD2 matches 14 bases in the middle. The CDR3 region: CASSGGLAGGLYYNEQFF. The base sequence is TGTGCCAGCAGTGGTGGACTAGCGGGGGGCCTTTACTACAATGAGCAGTTCTTC.